The T cell receptor beta chain under discussion was sequenced for a study of blood T cell repertoires in COVID-19 (dated by TCRdb to 2020 to 2021). With respect to the entire study: Samples covering the acute and convalescent phases of COVID-19 were provided by collaborators in the United States, Italy and Spain. The prospective study material was composed of cDNA or gDNA derived from T cells, B-cell-depleted T cells, or PBMCs. Deeply sampled blood TCRbeta repertoires from subjects exposed to, actively infected with, or recovered from COVID-19 were included in the dataset. A freely available public database, intended as a resource for researchers studying the immune response to SARS-CoV-2, is where the repertoires were released. The samples were drawn from the first 160 participants of the ongoing ImmuneRACE study and from some 1,300 subjects provided by 6 global collaborators. The sample metadata nearly always contained a de-identified subject ID, COVID-19 status, age in years and sex. Where HLA class I and class II types were available, the types were taken from metadata supplied by the sample provider, not from assay-based typing. Paper-wide results and their limitations: How much clinical and demographic metadata was included differed by source and by participant, and the metadata was provided uncurated.

Taken from cysteine to phenylalanine, the CDR3 has 15 residues. Here the CDR3 DNA is all that survives: 45 bases in frame from base 1. Between the V and J ends, shortened by 0 bases and 4 bases respectively, the junction contains 13 bases. CDR1 and CDR2, looked up from the germline V gene, are LGHNA and YSLEER. This clone was seen a single time. The antigen it recognizes is unknown. Base-call qualities are not available, and no considerably larger clone is one nucleotide away. The immunoSEQ Assay, a bias-controlled multiplex PCR, was used to amplify TCRbeta CDR3 regions from genomic DNA. In the original analysis: Within the assay, amplification of reference gene primers was used to estimate how many nucleated cells each sample contained. Sequence reads were collapsed and filtered to measure the absolute abundance of every unique TCRbeta CDR3 rearrangement. For each sample, productive Simpson clonality was calculated as the square root of Simpson's diversity index over productive rearrangements. The table was pulled from immuneACCESS by TCRdb, which kept in-frame rearrangements only. Such tables lose some clones; where checked, under half of the loss comes from unresolved V genes, and the rest has no known cause. V, J and clone size were drawn from that table, and D and trimming were deduced from the DNA. The sample table contains about 300,000 clones; only one count was recorded for 83% of them. The ten top clones hold approximately 9% of the sample.

A second Seattle source provided samples from volunteer blood donors who had recovered from COVID-19. Collaborating institutions collected whole blood in K2EDTA tubes following their own protocols. For TCRbeta analysis, collaborators shipped samples in one of three forms: frozen whole blood, isolated PBMCs, or DNA extracted from either of those sample types. Rearrangement joined TRBV4-3 to TRBJ2-7; possibly the D gene is TRBD1, per 5 matching bases. This clonotype was obtained from a woman in her forties or fifties who had recovered from COVID-19. Sequencing used peripheral blood. The CDR3 amino acid sequence is: CASSQDWWTPYEQYF. The sequence in DNA is TGCGCCAGCAGCCAAGATTGGTGGACACCTTACGAGCAGTACTTC.